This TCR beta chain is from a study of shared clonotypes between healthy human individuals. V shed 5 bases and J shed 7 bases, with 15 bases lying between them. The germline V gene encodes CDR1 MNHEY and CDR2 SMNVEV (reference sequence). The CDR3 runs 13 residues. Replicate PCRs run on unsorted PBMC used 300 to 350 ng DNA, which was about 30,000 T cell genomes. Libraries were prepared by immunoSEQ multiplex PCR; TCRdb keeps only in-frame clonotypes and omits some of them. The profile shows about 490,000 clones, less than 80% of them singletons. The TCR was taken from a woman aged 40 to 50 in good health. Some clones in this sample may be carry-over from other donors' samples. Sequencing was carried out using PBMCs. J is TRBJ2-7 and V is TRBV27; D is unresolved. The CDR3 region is CASSPNRLGEQYF. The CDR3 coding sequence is TGTGCCAGCAGTCCCAATAGACTTGGGGAGCAGTACTTC.